This T cell receptor (beta chain) was found in a study of T cell responses to AZD1222 COVID-19 vaccine. As concerns this clone: Its cognate antigen is unknown.

V was trimmed by 0 bases and J by 4 bases, leaving 7 bases between them. Per germline, CDR1 SGDLS and CDR2 YYNGEE. CDR3 length: 13 amino acids. This table comes from immunoSEQ multiplex PCR, and its TCRdb copy is limited to in-frame clones, with some not included. The top ten clones hold less than 2% of a sample with about 130,000 clones, around 92% of them seen once. Whole-study findings and limits: Donors in the cohort were predominantly white British and more often female, and clonal diversity was possibly underestimated. Regions left unmutated in variants are reportedly the target of nearly half of spike-specific TCRs. Spike-specific TCR repertoires showed rising breadth and depth after two AZD1222 doses.

The chain recombines TRBV9 with TRBJ1-1; no clear D gene. The specimen was peripheral blood, collected on day 0 of AZD1222 vaccination. The TCR comes from an adult in good health. The chain's CDR3 is CASSVAESTEAFF. CDR3 nucleotides: TGTGCCAGCAGCGTAGCTGAGAGCACTGAAGCTTTCTTT.